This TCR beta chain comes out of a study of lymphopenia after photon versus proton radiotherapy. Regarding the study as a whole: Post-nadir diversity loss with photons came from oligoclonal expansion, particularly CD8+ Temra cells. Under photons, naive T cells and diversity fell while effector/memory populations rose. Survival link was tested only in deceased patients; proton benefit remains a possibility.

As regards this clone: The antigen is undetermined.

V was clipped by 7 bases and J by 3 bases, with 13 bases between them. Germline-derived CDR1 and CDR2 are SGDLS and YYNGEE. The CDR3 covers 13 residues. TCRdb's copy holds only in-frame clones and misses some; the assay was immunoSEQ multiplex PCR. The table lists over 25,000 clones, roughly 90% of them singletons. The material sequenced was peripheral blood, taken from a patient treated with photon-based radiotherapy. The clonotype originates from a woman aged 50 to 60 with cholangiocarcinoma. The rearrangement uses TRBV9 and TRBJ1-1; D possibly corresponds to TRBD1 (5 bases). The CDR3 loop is CASGREKDTEAFF. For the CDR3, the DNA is TGTGCCAGCGGCAGGGAGAAGGACACTGAAGCTTTCTTT.